This T cell receptor (beta chain) appears in the sequencing data of a study of shared clonotypes between healthy human individuals. Within Nashville, Tennessee resided all donors, each a Caucasian adult. The V and J ends lost 0 bases and 8 bases respectively, with 10 bases between them. The CDR3 contains 14 residues. Germline V gene data show CDR1 as MNHNY and CDR2 as SVGAGI (reference sequence). This clone was picked up one time. TCRdb's table, derived via immunoSEQ multiplex PCR, lists solely in-frame clones and lacks some. The sample lists about 1 million clones, around 74% occurring once. The clonotype originates from a man between 18 and 29 years old in good health. The rearrangement joins TRBV6-6 to TRBJ1-4; no clear D. The material sequenced was memory CD4+ T cells sorted from blood. Stated subset: CD45RA-negative fraction. This CDR3 reads CASSYSEGGEKLFF. The CDR3 nucleotides read TGTGCCAGCAGTTACTCGGAGGGAGGCGAAAAACTGTTTTTT.